This TCR beta chain was retrieved from a study of blood T cell repertoires in COVID-19. Study overall: From T cells, B-cell-depleted T cells, or PBMCs came the material, which was cDNA or gDNA.

Trimming took 6 bases from V and 2 from J, leaving 8 bases between them. The CDR3 loop spans 14 amino acids. The V gene's germline CDR1 is LGHNT and CDR2 FRNRAP. Libraries were prepared by immunoSEQ multiplex PCR; TCRdb keeps only in-frame clonotypes and omits some of them. The repertoire consists of 250,000 to 350,000 clones, with around 87% occurring once and the leading ten covering over 4%. In terms of age and location, participants ranged from about 18 to 89 years and lived in about 25 US areas. Participant reports of clinical history set cohort assignment. The clonotype originates from a woman younger than 45 who had recovered from COVID-19. Sequencing input: PBMCs or T cells enriched from blood (not recorded which). V and J are TRBV12-5 and TRBJ2-6, with TRBD2 as a possible D gene (6 bases). The CDR3 DNA follows: TGTGCTAGTGGCTCTAGCGCTGGGGCCAACGTCCTGACTTTC. As protein: CASGSSAGANVLTF.